This TCR beta chain appears in the sequencing data of a study of T cells in localized non-small cell lung cancer. Study results and limitations: Adjacent lung tissue had a median around 50 of the top 100 clones found in the tumor. Investigators sequenced only a single tumor region, leaving heterogeneity possible.

Using immunoSEQ multiplex PCR, the repertoire was profiled, and TCRdb retains in-frame clones only, with some absent. The data show 25,000 to 30,000 clones, roughly 90% seen once. Germline CDR1 reads MNHNY; CDR2 reads SVGAGI (reference sequence). Trimming removed 8 bases at V and 8 bases at J, with 10 bases between. CDR3 length equals 11 residues. Notes on this clone: Its antigen is unknown.

This sample comprised peripheral blood, obtained before any cancer treatment. This clonotype was sampled from a male donor older than 55 with stage I lung adenocarcinoma. V is TRBV6-6 and J is TRBJ1-3; perhaps TRBD1 as D (5 bases). The CDR3 nucleotides read TGTGCCAGCGGGGAGGGGTACACCATATATTTT. Residues: CASGEGYTIYF.